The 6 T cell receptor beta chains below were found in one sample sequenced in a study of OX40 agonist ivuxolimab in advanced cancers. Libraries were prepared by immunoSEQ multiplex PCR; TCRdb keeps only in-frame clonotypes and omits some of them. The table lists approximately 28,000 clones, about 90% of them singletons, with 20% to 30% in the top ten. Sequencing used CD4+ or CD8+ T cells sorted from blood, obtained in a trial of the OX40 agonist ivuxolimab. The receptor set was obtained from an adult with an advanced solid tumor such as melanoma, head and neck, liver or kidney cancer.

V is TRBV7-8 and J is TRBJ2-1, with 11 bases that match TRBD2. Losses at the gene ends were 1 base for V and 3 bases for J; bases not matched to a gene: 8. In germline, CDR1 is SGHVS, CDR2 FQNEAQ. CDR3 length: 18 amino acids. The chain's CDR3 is CASSLGSASGRSYNEQFF. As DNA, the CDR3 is TGTGCCAGCAGCTTAGGCTCGGCTAGCGGGAGGAGCTACAATGAGCAGTTCTTC. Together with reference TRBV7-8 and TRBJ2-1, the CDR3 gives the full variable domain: GAGVSQSPRYKVAKRGQDVALRCDPISGHVSLFWYQQALGQGPEFLTYFQNEAQLDKSGLPSDRFFAERPEGSVSTLKIQRTQQEDSAVYLCASSLGSASGRSYNEQFFGPGTRLTVL.

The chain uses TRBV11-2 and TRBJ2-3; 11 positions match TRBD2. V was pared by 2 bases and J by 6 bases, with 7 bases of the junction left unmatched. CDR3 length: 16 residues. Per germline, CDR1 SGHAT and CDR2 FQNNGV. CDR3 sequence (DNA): TGTGCCAGCAGCTTAATACTAGCGGGAGAGCGGGATACGCAGTATTTT. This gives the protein CASSLILAGERDTQYF.

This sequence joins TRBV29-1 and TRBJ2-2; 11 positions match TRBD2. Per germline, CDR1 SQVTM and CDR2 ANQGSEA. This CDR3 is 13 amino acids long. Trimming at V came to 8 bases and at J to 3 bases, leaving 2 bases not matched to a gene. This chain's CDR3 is CSRGLADTGELFF. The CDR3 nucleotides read TGCAGCAGGGGACTAGCGGACACCGGGGAGCTGTTTTTT.

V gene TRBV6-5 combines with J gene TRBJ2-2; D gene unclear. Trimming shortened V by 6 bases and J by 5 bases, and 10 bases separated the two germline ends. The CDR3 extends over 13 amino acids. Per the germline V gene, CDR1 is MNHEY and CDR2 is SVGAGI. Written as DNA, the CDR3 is TGTGCCAGCAGCCGCGCGGTTACCGGGGAGCTGTTTTTT. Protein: CASSRAVTGELFF.

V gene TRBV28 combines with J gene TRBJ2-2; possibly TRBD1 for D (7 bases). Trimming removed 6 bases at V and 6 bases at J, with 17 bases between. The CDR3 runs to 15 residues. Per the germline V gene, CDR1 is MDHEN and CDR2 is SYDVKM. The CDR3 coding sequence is TGTGCCAGCAGGACCCGGACAGGAGGGGCCGGGGAGCTGTTTTTT. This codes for CASRTRTGGAGELFF.

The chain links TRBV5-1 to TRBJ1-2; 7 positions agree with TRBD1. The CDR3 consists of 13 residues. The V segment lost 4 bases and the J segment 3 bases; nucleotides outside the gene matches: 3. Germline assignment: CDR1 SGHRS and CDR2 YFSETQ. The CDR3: CASSQGGHYGYTF. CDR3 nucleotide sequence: TGCGCCAGCAGCCAGGGGGGGCACTATGGCTACACCTTC.